The present TCR beta chain was sequenced within a study of identical twins. V was shortened by 3 bases and J by 9 bases, with 6 bases between the two germline ends. The CDR3 contains 11 residues. Germline loops: CDR1 SEHNR, CDR2 FQNEAQ (reference sequence). TCRdb reprocessed the 5' RACE reads via MiXCR and lists one record per CDR3 protein. The sample comprises hundreds of thousands of distinct CDR3 sequences, 7.1% of which are singletons, and 1.5% to 2% rests with the top ten. There are many counts of this clonotype. Its specificity is unknown. Broader study findings: A lower insertion count was a feature of abundant cord blood beta clonotypes, with no such feature in memory repertoires.

These records were also assigned to another study, of yellow fever vaccine responses in identical twins.

The sequence derives from a young woman in good health. The chain carries TRBV7-9 and TRBJ2-1; no reliable D call. Material: PBMCs. The CDR3 DNA is TGTGCCAGCAGCTTTGTTGGTGAGCAGTTCTTC. Amino acid sequence: CASSFVGEQFF.